These T cell receptor beta chains were read from a single sample in a study of cytomegalovirus exposure and HLA in healthy donors. Libraries were prepared by immunoSEQ multiplex PCR; TCRdb keeps only in-frame clonotypes and omits some of them. The sample consists of 210,000 or so clones, about 85% of them appearing once. Specimen: PBMCs. All receptors derive from a human donor in good health. CDR3s include the opening cysteine and the closing phenylalanine or tryptophan. A D gene is named only where the DNA matches it firmly. A clone size is listed for some rows: how often the clone was seen (once, few, many), or a class if it is expanded.

size	D	V	J	CDR3	DNA
many	-	TRBV4-1	TRBJ2-7	CASSPNWSSYEQYF	TGCGCCAGCTCCCCGAATTGGAGCTCCTACGAGCAGTACTTC
-	-	TRBV20-1	TRBJ2-5	CSASWGETQYF	TGCAGTGCTAGTTGGGGCGAGACCCAGTACTTC
once	TRBD1	TRBV10-2	TRBJ2-1	CASSYTGGNEQFF	TGCGCCAGCAGTTACACAGGGGGCAATGAGCAGTTCTTC
-	-	TRBV7-9	TRBJ1-2	CSSVDGSSGYTF	TGTTCCAGCGTCGACGGGTCGAGTGGCTACACCTTC
once	-	TRBV27	TRBJ1-1	CASRMSREVTEAFF	TGTGCCAGCAGGATGTCCAGGGAGGTCACTGAAGCTTTCTTT
-	TRBD1	TRBV14	TRBJ1-2	CASSGGQGAIGYTF	TGTGCCAGCAGCGGAGGACAGGGGGCGATCGGCTACACCTTC
-	-	TRBV7-2	TRBJ2-3	CASRNFGGSTDTQYF	TGTGCCAGCAGGAATTTCGGGGGTAGCACAGATACGCAGTATTTT
-	-	TRBV13	TRBJ2-2	CASRSYGANTGELFF	TGTGCCAGCAGAAGTTACGGGGCGAACACCGGGGAGCTGTTTTTT
-	-	TRBV18	TRBJ1-3	CASSPTPQGSPGNTIYF	TGTGCCAGCTCACCCACGCCGCAGGGGAGCCCTGGAAACACCATATATTTT
once	TRBD1	TRBV28	TRBJ1-1	CASSRQGGRTEAFF	TGTGCCAGCAGTCGACAGGGGGGTCGCACTGAAGCTTTCTTT
few	-	TRBV19	TRBJ1-5	CASSISGWESNQPQHF	TGTGCCAGTAGTATATCGGGATGGGAGAGCAATCAGCCCCAGCATTTT
-	TRBD1	TRBV5-5	TRBJ1-3	CASSRTPDRDGNTIYF	TGTGCCAGCAGCCGAACCCCTGACAGGGATGGAAACACCATATATTTT